This T cell receptor beta chain was found in a study of T cell responses to AZD1222 COVID-19 vaccine. Some clones are missing from TCRdb's copy, which holds only in-frame ones; the method was immunoSEQ multiplex PCR. The table lists roughly 170,000 clones, approximately 90% of them singletons. As for this clone: The same CDR3 arises from other DNA sequences in this sample as well.

Trimming shortened V by 4 bases and J by 2 bases, and 11 bases separated the two germline ends. Germline-derived CDR1 and CDR2 are LGHDT and YNNKEL (reference sequence). The CDR3 is 14 residues long. This rearrangement joins TRBV3-1 (or the pseudogene TRBV3-2) to TRBJ2-5, with D tentatively TRBD1 or TRBD2 (5 bases each). The clonotype was recovered from an adult in good health. The specimen comprised peripheral blood, sampled on day 0 of AZD1222 vaccination. CDR3 sequence reads: CASSRRGSQETQYF. The CDR3 DNA reads TGTGCCAGCAGCCGCCGGGGCAGTCAAGAGACCCAGTACTTC.